This TCR beta chain comes out of a study of T-cell reconstitution after alpha-beta-depleted transplantation in children. Study-wide results and limits: It was surviving recipient T cells and thymic progenitors that gave some patients high TCRbeta diversity at day 60. Hyperexpanded clones declined; after one year, newly produced T cells mostly supplied diversity. Reportedly, only several hundred clones from non-depleted graft cells drove alpha-beta T-cell counts at about two months.

Library preparation (for TCRbeta) was performed with unique molecular identifiers. TCRdb redid the calling of the PCR reads with MiXCR, one entry per CDR3 protein. Of fewer than 700,000 distinct CDR3 sequences in the sample, 23% are singletons; the top ten hold 14%. The table lists this clonotype with many counts. Its antigen is unidentified. This CDR3 region has 16 residues. Trimming pared 1 base from V and 5 bases from J, leaving 16 bases between. The sequencing used PBMCs, mostly from graft donor cells, collected 360 days after TCRalphabeta/CD19-depleted stem cell transplant. The clonotype originates from a boy less than two years old who had a stem cell transplant for acute myeloid leukemia, so the T cells may come from the graft donor. V usage is TRBV12-3 or TRBV12-4 and J usage is TRBJ2-3, with D tentatively TRBD1 or TRBD2 (6 bases each). The CDR3 here is CASSLGDPGAGDTQYF. The CDR3 bases are TGTGCCAGCAGTTTAGGGGACCCGGGGGCCGGAGATACGCAGTATTTT.